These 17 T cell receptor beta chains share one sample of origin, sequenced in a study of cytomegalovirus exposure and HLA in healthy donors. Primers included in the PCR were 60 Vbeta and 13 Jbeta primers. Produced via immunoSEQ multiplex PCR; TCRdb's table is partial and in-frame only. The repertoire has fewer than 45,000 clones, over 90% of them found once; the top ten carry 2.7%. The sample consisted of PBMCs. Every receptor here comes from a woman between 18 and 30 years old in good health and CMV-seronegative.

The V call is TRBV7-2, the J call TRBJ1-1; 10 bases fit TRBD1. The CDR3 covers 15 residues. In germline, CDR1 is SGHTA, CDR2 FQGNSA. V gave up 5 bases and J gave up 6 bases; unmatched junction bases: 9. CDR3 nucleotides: TGTGCCAGCAGCGATTCCGGGACAGGGGACTCTGAAGCTTTCTTT. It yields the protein CASSDSGTGDSEAFF.

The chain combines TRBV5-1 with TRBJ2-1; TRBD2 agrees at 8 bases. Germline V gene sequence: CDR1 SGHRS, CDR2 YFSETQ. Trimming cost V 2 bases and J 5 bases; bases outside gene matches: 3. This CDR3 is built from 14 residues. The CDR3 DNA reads TGCGCCAGCAGCTTAAGCGGGGGTGACAATGAGCAGTTCTTC. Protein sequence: CASSLSGGDNEQFF.

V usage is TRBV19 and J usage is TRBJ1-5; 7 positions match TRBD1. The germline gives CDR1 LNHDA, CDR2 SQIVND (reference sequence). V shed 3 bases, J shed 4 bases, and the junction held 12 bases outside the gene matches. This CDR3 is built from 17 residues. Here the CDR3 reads CASSMGAVGQSNQPQHF. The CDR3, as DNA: TGTGCCAGTAGTATGGGAGCGGTGGGACAGTCTAATCAGCCCCAGCATTTT.

CDR3 sequence reads: CASSLESPYEQYF. As DNA, the CDR3 is TGTGCCAGCAGCTTAGAATCTCCCTACGAGCAGTACTTC. J is TRBJ2-7 and V is TRBV7-2, with D unclear. Trimming cost V 1 base and J 2 bases, with 6 bases left between them. The CDR3 sequence is 13 residues long. Germline values: CDR1 SGHTA, CDR2 FQGNSA.

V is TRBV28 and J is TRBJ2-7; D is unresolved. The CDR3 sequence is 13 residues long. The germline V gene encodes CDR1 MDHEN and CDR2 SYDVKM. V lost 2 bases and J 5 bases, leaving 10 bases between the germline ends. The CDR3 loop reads CASSLEEPHEQYF. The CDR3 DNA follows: TGTGCCAGCAGTTTAGAGGAGCCCCACGAGCAGTACTTC.

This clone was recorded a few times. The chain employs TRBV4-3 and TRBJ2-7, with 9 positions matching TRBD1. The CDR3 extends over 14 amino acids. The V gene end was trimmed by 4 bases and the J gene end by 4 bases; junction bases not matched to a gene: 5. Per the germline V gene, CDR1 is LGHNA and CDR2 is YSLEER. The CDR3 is CASSRSGQGYEQYF. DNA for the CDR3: TGCGCCAGCAGCCGATCCGGACAGGGGTACGAGCAGTACTTC.

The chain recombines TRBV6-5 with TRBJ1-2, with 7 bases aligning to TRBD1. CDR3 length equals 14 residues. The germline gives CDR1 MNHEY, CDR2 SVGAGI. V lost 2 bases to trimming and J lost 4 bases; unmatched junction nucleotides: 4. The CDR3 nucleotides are TGTGCCAGCAGTTACGCCGGGACAGCCTATGGCTACACCTTC. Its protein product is CASSYAGTAYGYTF.

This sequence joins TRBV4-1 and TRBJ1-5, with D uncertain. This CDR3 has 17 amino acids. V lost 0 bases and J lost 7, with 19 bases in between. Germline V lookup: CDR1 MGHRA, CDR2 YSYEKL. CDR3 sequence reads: CASSQEENYDKRQPQHF. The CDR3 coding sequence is TGCGCCAGCAGCCAAGAAGAAAATTATGATAAGAGGCAGCCCCAGCATTTT.

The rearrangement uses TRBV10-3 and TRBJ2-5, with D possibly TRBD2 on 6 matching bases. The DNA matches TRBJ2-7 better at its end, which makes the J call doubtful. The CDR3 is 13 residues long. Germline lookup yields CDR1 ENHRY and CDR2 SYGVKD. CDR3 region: CAISRDSYYEQYF. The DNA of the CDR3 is TGTGCCATCAGCAGGGACTCTTACTACGAGCAGTACTTC.

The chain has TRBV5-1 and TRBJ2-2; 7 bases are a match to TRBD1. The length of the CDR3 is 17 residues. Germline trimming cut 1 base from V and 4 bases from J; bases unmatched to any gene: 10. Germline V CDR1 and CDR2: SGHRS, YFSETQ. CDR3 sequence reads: CASSLQTGVGGTGELFF. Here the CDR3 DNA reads TGCGCCAGCAGCTTGCAAACAGGGGTTGGGGGCACCGGGGAGCTGTTTTTT.

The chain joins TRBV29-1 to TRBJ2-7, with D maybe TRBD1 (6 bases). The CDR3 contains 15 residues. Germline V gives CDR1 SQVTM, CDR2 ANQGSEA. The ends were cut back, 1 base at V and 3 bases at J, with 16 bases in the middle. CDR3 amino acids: CSVEGESGTNYEQYF. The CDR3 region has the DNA TGCAGCGTTGAAGGTGAGTCCGGGACAAACTACGAGCAGTACTTC.

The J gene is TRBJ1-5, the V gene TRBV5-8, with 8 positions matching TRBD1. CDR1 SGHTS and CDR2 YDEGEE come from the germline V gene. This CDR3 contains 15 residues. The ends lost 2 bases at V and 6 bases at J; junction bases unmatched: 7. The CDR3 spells CASSFRAGGSQPQHF. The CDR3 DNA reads TGTGCCAGCAGCTTTAGGGCAGGGGGCAGTCAGCCCCAGCATTTT.

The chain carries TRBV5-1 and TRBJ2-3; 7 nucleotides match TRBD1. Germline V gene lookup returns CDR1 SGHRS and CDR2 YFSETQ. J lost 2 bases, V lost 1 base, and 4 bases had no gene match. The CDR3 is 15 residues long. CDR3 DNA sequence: TGCGCCAGCAGCTTGTGGGGGACAGCCACAGATACGCAGTATTTT. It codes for CASSLWGTATDTQYF.

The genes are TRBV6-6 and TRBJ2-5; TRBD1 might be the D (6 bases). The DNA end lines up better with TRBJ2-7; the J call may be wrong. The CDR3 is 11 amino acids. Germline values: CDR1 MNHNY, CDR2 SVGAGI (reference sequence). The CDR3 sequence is CASSPGAEQYF. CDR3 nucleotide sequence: TGTGCCAGCAGTCCAGGGGCCGAGCAGTACTTC.

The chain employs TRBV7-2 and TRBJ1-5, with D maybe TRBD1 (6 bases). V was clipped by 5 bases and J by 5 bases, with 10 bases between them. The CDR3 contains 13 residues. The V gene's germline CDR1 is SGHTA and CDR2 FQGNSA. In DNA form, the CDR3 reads TGTGCCAGCAGCCTCCGGACAGATCAGCCCCAGCATTTT. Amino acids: CASSLRTDQPQHF.

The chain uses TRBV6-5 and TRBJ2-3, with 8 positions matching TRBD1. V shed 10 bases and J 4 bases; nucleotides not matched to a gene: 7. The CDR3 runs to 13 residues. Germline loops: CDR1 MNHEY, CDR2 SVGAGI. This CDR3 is CATADRAPDTQYF. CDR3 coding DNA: TGTGCCACCGCGGACAGGGCCCCAGATACGCAGTATTTT.

The CDR3 DNA reads TGTGCCAGCAGCGCCTCTAATGAAAAACTGTTTTTT. Translated: CASSASNEKLFF. The rearrangement uses TRBV9 and TRBJ1-4; D gene unclear. The CDR3 consists of 12 residues. CDR1 and CDR2 (germline): SGDLS, YYNGEE. V gave up 3 bases and J gave up 3 bases, with 3 bases separating them.